Included here is one TCR beta chain sequence, with context. Its specificity is not known. TCR beta CDR3 amplification used RNA transcripts. RT-PCR was first run with HTBI primers, then multiplex PCR in a second round. TCRdb reprocessed the multiplex PCR reads with MiXCR, giving one entry per CDR3 protein. The table lists over a million distinct CDR3 sequences, around a third of them singletons, with around 10% in the top ten. V lost 5 bases, J lost 4 bases, and 19 bases lay in between. The CDR3 runs to 16 residues. Germline loops: CDR1 SEHNR, CDR2 FQNEAQ (reference sequence). This sample was included in a study of Graves' ophthalmopathy and Graves' hyperthyroidism. Across the study: A follow-up of 18 months without ophthalmopathy meant that hyperthyroidism was stable.

Study results and limitations: Blood also harbored most expanded thyroid clonotypes above 0.001 frequency.

Patients were left out if they had other autoimmune diseases, uncontrolled infections, pregnancy or lactation. The V gene is TRBV7-9, the J gene TRBJ2-3; D unresolved. The sample consisted of peripheral blood or thyroid tissue (not recorded which). This TCR was recovered from an adult man with Graves' hyperthyroidism. Here the CDR3 reads CASSDRMGARSDTQYF. For the CDR3, the DNA is TGTGCCAGCAGCGACCGAATGGGTGCTCGTTCAGATACGCAGTATTTT.